These T cell receptor beta chains were read from a single sample in a study of blood T cell repertoires in COVID-19. Generated by immunoSEQ multiplex PCR, the TCRdb table keeps only in-frame clones and is missing some. Of approximately 150,000 clones in the sample, around 84% were seen once. The material sequenced was peripheral blood. Receptors originate from a woman aged 80 or older with acute or convalescent COVID-19. CDR3s include the opening cysteine and the closing phenylalanine or tryptophan. Clone sizes are given selectively: once, few, many, or a class where the clone is expanded.

-	TRBV5-1	CASSLRTPLQGSTEAFF
few	TRBV19	CASSMTQGKTEAFF
-	TRBV5-6	CASSWALADGYTF
-	TRBV19	CASKTDSSGNTIYF
-	TRBV5-1	CASSTDSSYEQYF
-	TRBV5-1	CASIAGSSYNEQFF
-	TRBV5-6	CASSLQGVWEPQHF
few	TRBV12-2	CASRLVGVAGEEQYF
-	TRBV30	CAYRVVGNSPLHF
-	TRBV19	CASSIEAPGYNTEAFF
-	TRBV12-3/TRBV12-4	CASSPPGNIQYF
-	TRBV9	CASSIGTGSDYGYTF
-	TRBV6-5	CASSYSTQGWTEAFF
-	TRBV27	CASSYTRYNEQFF
-	TRBV2	CASSPAGQSYEKLFF
-	TRBV5-6	CASSYGDYRYTF
-	TRBV5-4	CASSLDNYGELFF
-	TRBV4-2	CASSQETGGGYGYTF
-	TRBV7-9	CASSFDGGSGETQYF
few	TRBV11-2	CASSPGTGNTIYF
-	TRBV27	CASSSRAGGPSTGNEQFF
-	TRBV4-1	CASSPGQVISETQYF
-	TRBV5-4	CASSLGLTGVREQYF
-	TRBV5-1	CASSPGGAYNEQFF
-	TRBV18	CASSSMQGDTEAFF
few	TRBV2	CASSDRENTEAFF
-	TRBV25-1	CASSPQGISGNTIYF
-	TRBV7-2	CASSLLRTATNEKLFF
few	TRBV28	CASSPPRDLAYNEQFF
-	TRBV19	CASSIGFRGSGQPQHF
-	TRBV6-5	CASSYNTDNYGYTF
-	TRBV4-1	CASSLLAGTESYNEQFF
-	TRBV21-1	CASSKKLKTSPSTDTQYF
-	TRBV2	CASLGRENTEAFF
-	TRBV9	CASSSGQAANTGELFF
-	TRBV6-1	CASSEIPGQGSPLHF
-	TRBV29-1	CSVESTGTSYNEQFF
-	TRBV28	CASSPAIAGASTEAFF
-	TRBV7-2	CASRTNPGAAYEQYF
once	TRBV4-2	CASSQSLSYEQYF
-	TRBV10-3	CAISESSWDTQYF
few	TRBV13	CASSSRQGQPYYEQYF
-	TRBV5-1	CASSLEGGTGELFF
-	TRBV19	CASSTFSQGPATGELFF
-	TRBV5-1	CASSLVAESYNEQFF
-	TRBV29-1	CSAAGGDFGNTEAFF
-	TRBV6-5	CASRVTGRETQYF
-	TRBV24-1	CATSGLGREGEQFF
-	TRBV16	CASSRDRVRAEAFF
few	TRBV7-2	CASSPYRGGNEKLFF
few	TRBV6-2/TRBV6-3	CASSYGQGNSPLHF
-	TRBV6-5	CASSRPGTGRYEQYF
-	TRBV6-6	CASSPRGTGTGGPEAFF
-	TRBV6-5	CASSILETGNTIYF
-	TRBV5-4	CASSLPSGGRGETQYF
-	TRBV6-5	CASRDSVDEQYF
-	TRBV10-3	CAISEGSGVQAEKLFF
-	TRBV2	CASRGTVSLFF
once	TRBV20-1	CSASVAPNRGGNQPQHF
many	TRBV11-2	CASSLETHTGNYGYTF